This TCR beta chain was captured in a study of identical twins. The CDR3 is 11 amino acids. V lost 3 bases and J lost 16, with 13 bases in between. One entry per CDR3 protein, called by TCRdb with MiXCR from the 5' RACE reads. The sample contains roughly 200,000 distinct CDR3 sequences, roughly 15% of which appear only once. This same sample was also part of a study on T cells expressing NK-cell markers. According to that study: Sorting in several experiments was restricted by an anti-gamma-delta TCR antibody to alpha-beta TCR T cells.

The chain uses TRBV12-3 or TRBV12-4 and TRBJ1-3; D possibly corresponds to TRBD1 (6 bases). The source material was CD8+ T cells sorted from blood. This clonotype was obtained from a woman aged 18-29 years in good health. The CDR3 coding sequence is TGTGCCAGCAGTTTCGGGGGGCAGGACTATTTT. It specifies CASSFGGQDYF.